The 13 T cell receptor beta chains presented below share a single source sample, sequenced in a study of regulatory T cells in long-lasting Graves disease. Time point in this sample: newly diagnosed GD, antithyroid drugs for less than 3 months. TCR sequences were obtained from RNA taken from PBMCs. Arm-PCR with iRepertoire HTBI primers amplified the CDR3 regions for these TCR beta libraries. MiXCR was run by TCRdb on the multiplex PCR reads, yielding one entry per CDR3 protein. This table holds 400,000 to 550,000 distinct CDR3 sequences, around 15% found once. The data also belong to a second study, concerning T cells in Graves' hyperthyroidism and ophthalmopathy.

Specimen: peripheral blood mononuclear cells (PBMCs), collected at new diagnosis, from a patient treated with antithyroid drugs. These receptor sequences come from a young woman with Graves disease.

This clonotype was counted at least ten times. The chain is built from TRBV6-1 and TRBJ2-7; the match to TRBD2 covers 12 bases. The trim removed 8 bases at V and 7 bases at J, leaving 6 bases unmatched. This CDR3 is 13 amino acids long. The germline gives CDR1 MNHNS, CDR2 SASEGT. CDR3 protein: CASQLAGGMEQYF. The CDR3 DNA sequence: TGTGCCAGCCAACTAGCGGGAGGTATGGAGCAGTACTTC.

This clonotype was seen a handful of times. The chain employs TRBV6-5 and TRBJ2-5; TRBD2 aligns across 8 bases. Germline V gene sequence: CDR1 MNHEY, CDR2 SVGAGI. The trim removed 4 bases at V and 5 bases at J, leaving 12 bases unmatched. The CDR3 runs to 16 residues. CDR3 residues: CASSLKSSGGGETQYF. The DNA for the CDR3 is TGTGCCAGCAGTTTGAAGTCCTCGGGAGGGGGTGAGACCCAGTACTTC.

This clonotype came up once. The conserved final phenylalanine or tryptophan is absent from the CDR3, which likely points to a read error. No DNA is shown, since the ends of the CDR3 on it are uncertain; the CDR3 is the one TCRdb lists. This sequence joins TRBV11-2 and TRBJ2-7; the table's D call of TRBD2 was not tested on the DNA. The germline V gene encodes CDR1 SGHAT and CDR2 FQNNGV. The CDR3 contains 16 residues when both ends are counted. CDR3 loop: CASSLAVRGRVDEEYL.

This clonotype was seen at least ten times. The CDR3 DNA sequence: TGCAGTGCGCAGACTAGCGGGGTATCCAAAAACATTCAGTACTTC. Its protein product is CSAQTSGVSKNIQYF. The rearrangement links TRBV20-1 to TRBJ2-4; TRBD2 agrees at 11 bases. The ends lost 6 bases at V and 2 bases at J; junction bases unmatched: 6. The CDR3 extends over 15 amino acids. Germline V gene sequence: CDR1 DFQATT, CDR2 SNEGSKA (reference sequence).

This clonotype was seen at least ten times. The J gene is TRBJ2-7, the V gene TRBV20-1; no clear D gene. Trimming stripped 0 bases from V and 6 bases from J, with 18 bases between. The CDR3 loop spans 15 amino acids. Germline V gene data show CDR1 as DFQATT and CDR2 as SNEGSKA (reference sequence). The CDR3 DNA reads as TGCAGTGCTAGAGACTACCATAAGAGACTCGGCGAGCAGTACTTC. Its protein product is CSARDYHKRLGEQYF.

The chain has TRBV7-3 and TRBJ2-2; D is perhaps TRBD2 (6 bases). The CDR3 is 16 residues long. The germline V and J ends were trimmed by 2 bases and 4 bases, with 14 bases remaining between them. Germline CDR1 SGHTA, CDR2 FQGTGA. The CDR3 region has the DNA TGTGCCAGCAGCTTAGAGCCCTACGGGGGCACCGGGGAGCTGTTTTTT. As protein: CASSLEPYGGTGELFF.

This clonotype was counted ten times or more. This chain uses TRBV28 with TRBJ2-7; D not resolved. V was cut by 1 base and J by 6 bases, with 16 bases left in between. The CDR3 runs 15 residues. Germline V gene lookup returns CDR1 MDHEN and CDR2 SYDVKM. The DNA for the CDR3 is TGTGCCAGCAGTTTATCCCGACTGGGGAAGGGCGAGCAGTACTTC. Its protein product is CASSLSRLGKGEQYF.

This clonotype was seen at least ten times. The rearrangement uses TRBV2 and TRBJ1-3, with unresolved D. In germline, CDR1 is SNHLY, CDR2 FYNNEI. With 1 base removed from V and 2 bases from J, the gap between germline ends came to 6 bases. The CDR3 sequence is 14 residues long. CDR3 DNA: TGTGCCAGCAGTGAAGGGCAGACTGGAAACACCATATATTTT. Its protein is CASSEGQTGNTIYF.

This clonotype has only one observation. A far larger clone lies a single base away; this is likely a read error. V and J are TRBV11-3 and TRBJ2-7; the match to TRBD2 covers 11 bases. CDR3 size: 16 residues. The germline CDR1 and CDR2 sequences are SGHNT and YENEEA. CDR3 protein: CASSPEGTSGSYDQYF. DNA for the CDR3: TGTGCCAGCTCACCAGAGGGTACTAGCGGGAGTTACGATCAGTACTTC.

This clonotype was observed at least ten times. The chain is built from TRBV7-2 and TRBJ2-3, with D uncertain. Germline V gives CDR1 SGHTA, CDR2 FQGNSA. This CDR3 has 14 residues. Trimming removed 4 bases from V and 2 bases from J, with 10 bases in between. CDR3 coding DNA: TGTGCCAGCAGCTCCGACTGGTCCACAGATACGCAGTATTTT. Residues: CASSSDWSTDTQYF. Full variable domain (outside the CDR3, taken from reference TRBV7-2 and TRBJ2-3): GAGVSQSPSNKVTEKGKDVELRCDPISGHTALYWYRQSLGQGLEFLIYFQGNSAPDKSGLPSDRFSAERTGGSVSTLTIQRTQQEDSAVYLCASSSDWSTDTQYFGPGTRLTVL.

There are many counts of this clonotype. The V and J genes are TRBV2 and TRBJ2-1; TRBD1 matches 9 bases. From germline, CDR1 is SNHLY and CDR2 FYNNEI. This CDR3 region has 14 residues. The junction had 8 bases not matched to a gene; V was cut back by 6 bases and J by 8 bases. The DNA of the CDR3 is TGTGCCAGCAGCCCGGGACAGGGATCCCATGAGCAGTTCTTC. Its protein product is CASSPGQGSHEQFF.

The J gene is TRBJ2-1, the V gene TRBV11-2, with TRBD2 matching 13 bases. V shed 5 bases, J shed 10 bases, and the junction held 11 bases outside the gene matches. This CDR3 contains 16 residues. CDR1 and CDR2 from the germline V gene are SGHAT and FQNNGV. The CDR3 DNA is TGTGCCAGCAGCATCACTAGCGGGAGGGGAGGAAGGGAGCAGTTCTTC. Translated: CASSITSGRGGREQFF.

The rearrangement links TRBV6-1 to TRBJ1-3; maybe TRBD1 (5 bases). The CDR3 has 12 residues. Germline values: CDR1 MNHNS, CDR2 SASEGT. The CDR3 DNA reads TGTGCAATGGGGGGAAATGGAAACACCATATATTTT. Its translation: CAMGGNGNTIYF.